One and the same sample provided the 25 T cell receptor beta chains below, sequenced in a study of regulatory T cells in long-lasting Graves disease. The time point here: persistent/refractory GD, antithyroid drugs over 5 years with positive TRAb. Construction of the TCR library relied on RNA isolated from PBMCs. Construction of TCR beta libraries relied on iRepertoire HTBI primers and on Arm-PCR targeting CDR3 regions. TCRdb analysed the multiplex PCR reads with MiXCR anew, one entry per CDR3 protein. The sample carries roughly 400,000 distinct CDR3 sequences, about a fifth recorded once. The sample here was peripheral blood mononuclear cells (PBMCs), taken when the disease was refractory, from a patient treated with antithyroid drugs. These receptors were collected from a female donor with Graves disease.

With respect to this clonotype: This may be a read error: a much more frequent sequence differs by one nucleotide. CDR3 sequence: CASSAQPGLAVLAKNIRYF. DNA of the CDR3: TGTGCCAGCAGTGCCCAGCCGGGACTAGCGGTTCTAGCCAAAAACATTCGGTACTTC. This chain uses TRBV27 with TRBJ2-4; TRBD2 matches 11 bases. The CDR3 has 19 residues. Looked up from germline, CDR1 is MNHEY and CDR2 is SMNVEV (reference sequence).

This clonotype occurred many times. The CDR3 coding sequence is TGTGCCTGGTCCGGACGGCACAATGAAAAACTGTTTTTT. This encodes CAWSGRHNEKLFF. The V and J genes are TRBV30 and TRBJ1-4; D call uncertain. Between the trimmed V and J ends, which lost 5 bases and 5 bases, there was a span of 12 bases. This CDR3 has 13 residues. Germline V CDR1 and CDR2: GTSNPN, SVGIG (reference sequence).

There are a few counts of this clonotype. The CDR3 here is CASSAREGLDNEQFF. The CDR3 nucleotides read TGTGCCAGCAGCGCGCGGGAGGGCCTGGACAATGAGCAGTTCTTC. The V gene is TRBV9, the J gene TRBJ2-1; 9 bases match TRBD2. The germline gives CDR1 SGDLS, CDR2 YYNGEE. V shed 3 bases, J shed 5 bases, and the junction held 6 bases outside the gene matches. This CDR3 is built from 15 residues.

As concerns this clonotype: Since the CDR3 does not end with the conserved phenylalanine or tryptophan, this likely comes from a read error. The DNA of the CDR3 is TGTGCCAGCAGTCCGGGACTAGCGGTCGCCTACGAGCAGTACCTC. It is translated as CASSPGLAVAYEQYL. V usage is TRBV12-3 or TRBV12-4 and J usage is TRBJ2-7; 11 bases are a match to TRBD2. V shed 5 bases, J shed 2 bases, and the junction held 5 bases outside the gene matches. The CDR3 has 15 residues.

This clonotype has at least ten counts. The rearrangement links TRBV27 to TRBJ1-2; 9 nucleotides align to TRBD1. The CDR3 totals 16 residues. The germline CDR1 and CDR2 sequences are MNHEY and SMNVEV (reference sequence). V dropped 6 bases and J dropped 1; count of bases not matched to a gene: 9. The CDR3 DNA reads TGTGCCAGCAGCCCAACCACGACAGGGGGTAACTATGGCTACACCTTC. It translates to CASSPTTTGGNYGYTF.

This clonotype was counted many times. The chain is built from TRBV11-1 and TRBJ2-7; D is unclear. Germline V gene lookup returns CDR1 SGHAT and CDR2 FQDESV (reference sequence). Trimming pared 5 bases from V and 0 bases from J, leaving 26 bases between. The CDR3 spans 19 residues. CDR3: CASSPRARNFNPSSYEQYF. For the CDR3, the DNA is TGTGCCAGCAGCCCCCGGGCTAGGAATTTTAACCCAAGCTCCTACGAGCAGTACTTC.

The chain links TRBV30 to TRBJ2-7, with 9 bases lining up with TRBD2. This CDR3 has 14 amino acids. The germline gives CDR1 GTSNPN, CDR2 SVGIG (reference sequence). The V and J ends lost 1 base and 7 bases, in that order; junction bases with no gene match: 8. In DNA, the CDR3 is TGTGCCTGGAGTGCAGCGGGAGGAACGGGGGAGCAGTACTTC. Amino acid sequence: CAWSAAGGTGEQYF. The full variable domain, rest sourced from reference TRBV30 and TRBJ2-7, is SQTIHQWPATLVQPVGSPLSLECTVEGTSNPNLYWYRQAAGRGLQLLFYSVGIGQISSEVPQNLSASRPQDRQFILSSKKLLLSDSGFYLCAWSAAGGTGEQYFGPGTRLTVT.

The chain uses TRBV5-1 and TRBJ1-3; the D gene is possibly TRBD1 (5 bases). The CDR3 has 16 amino acids. CDR1 and CDR2 (germline): SGHRS, YFSETQ. Trimming took off 0 bases at V and 0 bases at J, with 10 bases between the two ends. For the CDR3, the DNA is TGCGCCAGCAGCTTGGCTGGGGGGGTCTCTGGAAACACCATATATTTT. It is translated as CASSLAGGVSGNTIYF.

The chain recombines TRBV7-9 with TRBJ2-7; possibly TRBD1 or TRBD2 for D (6 bases each). This CDR3 spans 15 amino acids. The V end lost 2 bases, the J end lost 7 bases, and 18 bases lay between the germline ends. Germline CDR1 and CDR2: SEHNR and FQNEAQ (reference sequence). CDR3 in amino acids: CASSLSSGVTREQYF. DNA of the CDR3: TGTGCCAGCAGCTTAAGTTCAGGGGTGACTAGGGAGCAGTACTTC.

The V gene is TRBV12-3 or TRBV12-4, the J gene TRBJ2-2, with unresolved D. V dropped 3 bases and J dropped 6 bases, with 8 bases sitting between them. The CDR3 has 13 amino acids. The CDR3 coding sequence is TGTGCCAGCAGTTTTTTGTCGGCCGGGGAGCTGTTTTTT. Amino acid sequence: CASSFLSAGELFF.

This clonotype was found many times. This chain uses TRBV27 with TRBJ1-1; no clear D. The germline CDR1 and CDR2 sequences are MNHEY and SMNVEV (reference sequence). This CDR3 contains 15 residues. Deletions cut 3 bases from V and 2 bases from J, with 13 bases between. The CDR3 is CASSFSRTVNTEAFF. CDR3 bases: TGTGCCAGCAGTTTCTCCCGGACGGTAAACACTGAAGCTTTCTTT.

This clonotype was picked up a small number of times. One end of the junction fails to match germline, which may point to a read error. The chain has TRBV7-9 and TRBJ2-7, with D unresolved. There are 14 residues in the CDR3. CDR1 is SEHNR, CDR2 FQNEAQ, per germline (reference sequence). CDR3 residues: CASSPRPASDERYF. The CDR3 bases are TGTGCCAGCAGCCCAAGGCCCGCGTCCGACGAGCGGTACTTC. Combining the CDR3 with reference TRBV7-9 and TRBJ2-7 gives the whole variable domain DTGVSQNPRHKITKRGQNVTFRCDPISEHNRLYWYRQTLGQGPEFLTYFQNEAQLEKSRLLSDRFSAERPKGSFSTLEIQRTEQGDSAMYLCASSPRPASDERYFGPGTRLTVT.

This clonotype was observed a handful of times. The chain couples TRBV9 to TRBJ2-2; unclear D gene. The CDR3 consists of 15 residues. V lost 0 bases, J lost 2 bases, and 8 bases lay in between. CDR1 SGDLS and CDR2 YYNGEE come from the germline V gene. CDR3 DNA sequence: TGTGCCAGCAGCGTAGTGGAGTTAAACACCGGGGAGCTGTTTTTT. It encodes CASSVVELNTGELFF.

V gene TRBV3-1 combines with J gene TRBJ2-5, with a tentative D call TRBD2 (5 bases). Trimming shortened V by 1 base and J by 4 bases, and 13 bases separated the two germline ends. This CDR3 has 15 residues. Per germline, CDR1 LGHDT and CDR2 YNNKEL (reference sequence). The CDR3 DNA sequence: TGTGCCAGCAGCCAAGTGCAGGTGGCGGGAGAGACCCAGTACTTC. Protein product: CASSQVQVAGETQYF.

There are many counts of this clonotype. The V and J genes are TRBV28 and TRBJ1-2; D is uncertain. V was trimmed by 6 bases and J by 5 bases, leaving 7 bases between them. This CDR3 region has 11 residues. Looked up from germline, CDR1 is MDHEN and CDR2 is SYDVKM. The CDR3 DNA follows: TGTGCCAGCAGGACGTCTTATGGCTACACCTTC. It encodes CASRTSYGYTF.

The chain is built from TRBV6-1 and TRBJ1-6; D gene ambiguous. The V and J ends lost 7 bases and 2 bases respectively, with 12 bases between them. The CDR3 covers 15 residues. From germline, CDR1 is MNHNS and CDR2 SASEGT. CDR3 residues: CASTASGAYNSPLHF. CDR3 coding DNA: TGTGCCAGCACGGCGTCAGGAGCCTATAATTCACCCCTCCACTTT.

This clonotype was picked up many times. This chain joins TRBV27 and TRBJ1-5, with D possibly being TRBD1 (5 bases). Trimming cost V 10 bases and J 3 bases, with 13 bases left between them. There are 13 residues in the CDR3. Germline CDR1 is MNHEY and CDR2 is SMNVEV (reference sequence). The CDR3 DNA sequence: TGTGCCACCGGGGGGGGGAACAATCAGCCCCAGCATTTT. Translating it yields CATGGGNNQPQHF.

The chain couples TRBV3-1 to TRBJ2-7; D might be TRBD2 (6 bases). The CDR3 consists of 16 residues. Looked up from germline, CDR1 is LGHDT and CDR2 is YNNKEL (reference sequence). Trimming pared 2 bases from V and 1 base from J, leaving 15 bases between. The CDR3 is CASSQSLLGGSYEQYF. The CDR3 region has the DNA TGTGCCAGCAGCCAATCCCTACTGGGGGGATCCTACGAGCAGTACTTC.

In this sample, this clonotype turned up many times. This sequence joins TRBV11-2 and TRBJ2-5; D is uncertain. Deletions cut 1 base from V and 7 bases from J, with 10 bases between. Germline lookup yields CDR1 SGHAT and CDR2 FQNNGV. CDR3 length: 13 residues. The DNA for the CDR3 is TGTGCCAGCAGCTTAGTCCAGAGTGGGACCCAGTACTTC. This codes for CASSLVQSGTQYF.

This clonotype has a count of ten or more. The chain carries TRBV6-1 and TRBJ2-5, with D tentatively TRBD1 (5 bases). This CDR3 is 13 amino acids long. V dropped 10 bases and J dropped 4 bases, with 16 bases sitting between them. CDR1 is MNHNS, CDR2 SASEGT, per germline. CDR3: CAIGPGSGETQYF. CDR3 nucleotides: TGTGCCATCGGTCCAGGGTCGGGAGAGACCCAGTACTTC.

Only a few counts were recorded for this clonotype. The chain is built from TRBV10-3 and TRBJ2-7, with 7 nucleotides matching TRBD1. This CDR3 contains 12 residues. V dropped 10 bases and J dropped 1; count of bases not matched to a gene: 4. Germline CDR1 is ENHRY and CDR2 is SYGVKD. This CDR3 is CATSGQSYEQYF. The CDR3 DNA is TGTGCCACCTCGGGACAGTCCTACGAGCAGTACTTC.

This clonotype has a count of ten or more. The chain recombines TRBV12-3 or TRBV12-4 with TRBJ2-7; weak D call: TRBD1 (5 bases). Trimming removed 1 base from V and 4 bases from J, with 8 bases in between. The CDR3 loop spans 13 amino acids. CDR3 residues: CASSLGTYYEQYF. CDR3 nucleotide sequence: TGTGCCAGCAGTTTAGGGACATATTACGAGCAGTACTTC.

This clonotype showed up just a few times. This chain uses TRBV19 with TRBJ2-4; the match to TRBD2 covers 8 bases. J gave up 8 bases and V 0 bases, and 18 bases lay outside the gene matches. The CDR3 totals 19 residues. Per the germline V gene, CDR1 is LNHDA and CDR2 is SQIVND (reference sequence). CDR3 in DNA: TGTGCCAGTAGTATAGATCTTGTCCAGACCGGGACTAGATGGTACATTCAGTACTTC. Its protein product is CASSIDLVQTGTRWYIQYF.

Ten or more counts support this clonotype. The gene calls are TRBV6-2 or TRBV6-3 and TRBJ2-7, with D tentatively TRBD1 or TRBD2 (5 bases each). The CDR3 consists of 12 residues. Trimming removed 4 bases at V and 4 bases at J, with 8 bases between. The germline V gene encodes CDR1 MNHEY and CDR2 SVGEGT. The CDR3, as DNA: TGTGCCAGCAGTTGGGACCCATACGAGCAGTACTTC. Its protein is CASSWDPYEQYF.

Comment on this clonotype: Being one base from a much bigger clone, this may be a read error. The CDR3 end shows no conserved phenylalanine or tryptophan, and so a read error is likely. The chain carries TRBV10-3 and TRBJ1-1; D is unclear. The CDR3 spans 15 residues. Looked up from germline, CDR1 is ENHRY and CDR2 is SYGVKD. The V and J ends lost 0 bases and 2 bases respectively, with 10 bases between them. This chain's CDR3 is CAISESRQTNTEAFL. The CDR3 coding sequence is TGTGCCATCAGTGAGTCTCGACAAACTAACACTGAAGCTTTCCTT.